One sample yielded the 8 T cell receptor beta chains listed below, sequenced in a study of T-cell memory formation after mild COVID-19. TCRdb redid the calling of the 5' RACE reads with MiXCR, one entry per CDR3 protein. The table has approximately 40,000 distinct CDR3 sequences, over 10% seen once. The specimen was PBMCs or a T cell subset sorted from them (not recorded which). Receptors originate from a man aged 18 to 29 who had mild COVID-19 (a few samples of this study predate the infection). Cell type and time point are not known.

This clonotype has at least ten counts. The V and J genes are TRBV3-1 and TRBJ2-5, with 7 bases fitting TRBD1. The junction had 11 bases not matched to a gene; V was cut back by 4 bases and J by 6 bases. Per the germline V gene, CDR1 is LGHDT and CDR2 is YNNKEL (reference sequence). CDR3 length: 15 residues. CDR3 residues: CASSPGTVGVKTQYF. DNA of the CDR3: TGTGCCAGCAGCCCAGGGACAGTCGGGGTGAAGACCCAGTACTTC.

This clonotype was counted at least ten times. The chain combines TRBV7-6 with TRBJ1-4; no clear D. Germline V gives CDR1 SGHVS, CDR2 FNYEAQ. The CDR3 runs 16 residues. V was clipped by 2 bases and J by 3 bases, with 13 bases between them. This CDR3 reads CASSLWVSGANEKLFF. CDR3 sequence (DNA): TGTGCCAGCAGCTTATGGGTGTCGGGAGCTAATGAAAAACTGTTTTTT.

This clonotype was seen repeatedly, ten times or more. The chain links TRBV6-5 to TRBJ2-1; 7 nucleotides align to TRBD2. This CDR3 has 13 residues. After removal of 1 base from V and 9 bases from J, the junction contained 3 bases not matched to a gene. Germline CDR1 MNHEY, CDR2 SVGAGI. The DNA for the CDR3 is TGTGCCAGCAGTTACTTTCAGCGGGGTGAGCAGTTCTTC. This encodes CASSYFQRGEQFF.

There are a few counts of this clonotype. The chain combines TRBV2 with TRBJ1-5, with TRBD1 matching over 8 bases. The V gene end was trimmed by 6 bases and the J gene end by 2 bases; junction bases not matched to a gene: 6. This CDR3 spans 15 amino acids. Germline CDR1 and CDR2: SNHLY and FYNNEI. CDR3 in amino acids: CASRWDRWGNQPQHF. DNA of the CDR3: TGTGCCAGCAGATGGGACAGGTGGGGCAATCAGCCCCAGCATTTT.

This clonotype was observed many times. CDR3 residues: CASSLSSGGLYEQFF. The CDR3 DNA reads TGTGCCAGCAGCTTAAGTAGCGGGGGGCTGTATGAGCAGTTCTTC. V usage is TRBV7-2 and J usage is TRBJ2-1; the match to TRBD2 covers 10 bases. J gave up 8 bases and V 2 bases, and 6 bases lay outside the gene matches. CDR1 and CDR2 from the germline V gene are SGHTA and FQGNSA. The length of the CDR3 is 15 residues.

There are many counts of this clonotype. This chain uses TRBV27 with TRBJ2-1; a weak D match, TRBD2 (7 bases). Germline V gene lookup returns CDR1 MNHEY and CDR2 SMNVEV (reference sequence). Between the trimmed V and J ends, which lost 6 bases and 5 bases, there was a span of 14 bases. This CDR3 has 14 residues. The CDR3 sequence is CASRGGAYHNEQFF. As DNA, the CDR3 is TGTGCCAGCAGAGGGGGGGCCTACCACAATGAGCAGTTCTTC.

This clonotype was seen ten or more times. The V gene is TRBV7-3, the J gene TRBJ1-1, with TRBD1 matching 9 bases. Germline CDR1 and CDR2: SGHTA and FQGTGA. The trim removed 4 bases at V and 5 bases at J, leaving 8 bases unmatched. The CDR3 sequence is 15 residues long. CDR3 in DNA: TGTGCCAGCAGCTCGGACAGGGGATCGGTTACTGAAGCTTTCTTT. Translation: CASSSDRGSVTEAFF.

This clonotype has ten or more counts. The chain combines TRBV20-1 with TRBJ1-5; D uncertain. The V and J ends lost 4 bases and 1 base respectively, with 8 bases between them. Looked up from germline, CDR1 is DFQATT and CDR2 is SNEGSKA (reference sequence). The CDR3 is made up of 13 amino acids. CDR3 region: CSAIRESNQPQHF. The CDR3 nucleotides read TGCAGTGCTATTAGGGAGAGCAATCAGCCCCAGCATTTT.